This T cell receptor beta chain was captured in a study of CD8+CD57+ T cells in acquired aplastic anemia. Study-wide context: When averaged, DNA from sorted CD4+ and CD8+ cells came to 3 to 4 ug.

V was pared by 5 bases and J by 4 bases, with 4 bases between. This CDR3 is 11 amino acids long. Germline values: CDR1 SEHNR, CDR2 FQNEAQ (reference sequence). Genomic DNA, serving as template, underwent TCR beta VDJ and CDR3 profiling. From the reads, TCRdb called clonotypes with MiXCR, one entry per CDR3 protein. The sample lists a few hundred thousand distinct CDR3 sequences, 61% seen once, with around 28% in the top ten. Sequences were obtained from sorted CD4+, CD8+, or CD8+CD57+ T cells (not recorded which) from PBMCs. This chain joins TRBV7-9 and TRBJ2-3; D not certain. The clonotype originates from a human donor in good health. The CDR3 sequence: CASSAPDTQYF. The CDR3 DNA sequence: TGTGCCAGCAGCGCCCCAGATACGCAGTATTTT.